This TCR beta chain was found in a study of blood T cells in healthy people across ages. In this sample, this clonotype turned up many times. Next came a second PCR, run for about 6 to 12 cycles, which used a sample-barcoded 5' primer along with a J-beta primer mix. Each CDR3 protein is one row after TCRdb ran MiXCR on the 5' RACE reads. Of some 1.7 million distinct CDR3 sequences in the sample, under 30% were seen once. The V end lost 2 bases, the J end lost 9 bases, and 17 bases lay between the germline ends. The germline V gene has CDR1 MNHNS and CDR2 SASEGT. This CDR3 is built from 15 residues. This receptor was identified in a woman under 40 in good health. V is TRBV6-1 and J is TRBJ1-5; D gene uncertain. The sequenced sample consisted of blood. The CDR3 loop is CASSESRDGLVPQHF. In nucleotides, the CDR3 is TGTGCCAGCAGTGAAAGCCGGGATGGTCTGGTGCCCCAGCATTTT.